The clone carrying this T cell receptor (delta chain) was counted ten times or more. The antigen remains undetermined. Translating this DNA gives a protein that differs at residue 3 from the TCRdb one, which belongs to a much larger clone; a read error is likely, and the protein shown is this translation. TCRdb re-processed the multiplex PCR reads via CATT. The sample gives about 50,000 delta-chain clones, approximately 1.8% of which show up once; roughly 24% is in the top ten. This CDR3 has 13 residues. Germline-derived CDR1 and CDR2 are GEAIGNYY and EKD. Gammadelta T cells were flow-sorted from PBMC into Vgamma9/Vdelta2+ and Vdelta2-negative populations for bulk analysis. This sample stems from a study of γδ T cells in repeated Plasmodium falciparum infection. Study overall: Sampling occurred at baseline, pre-infection for selected infections, and 21 days post-infection. Some Malian samples span acute malaria episodes; others come from no-transmission periods.

General study points: Malian children's Vdelta2-negative repertoires appeared more expanded and less diverse than Australians'. Many TCRgamma sequences overlapped between individuals in stable Vgamma9/Vdelta2+ repertoires.

Material for sequencing was gamma-delta T cells from blood. The clonotype comes from a pool of human donors (malaria-infected and uninfected, not separated). The chain links TRDV2 to TRDJ1; 11 bases line up with TRDD3. CDR3 in DNA: TGTGCCCGTGACCTACTGGGGGATAATAAACTCATCTTT. Amino acid sequence: CARDLLGDNKLIF.